This TCR beta chain comes out of a study of cytomegalovirus exposure and HLA in healthy donors. TCRdb's copy holds only in-frame clones and misses some; the assay was immunoSEQ multiplex PCR. The sample lists roughly 150,000 clones; around 85% were seen once. V gave up 4 bases and J gave up 1 base, with 13 bases separating them. Germline V lookup: CDR1 LGHNA, CDR2 YSLEER. The CDR3 contains 16 residues. The chain joins TRBV4-3 to TRBJ1-4; D might be TRBD1 (5 bases). This TCR was recovered from a woman between 25 and 40 years old in good health and CMV-seronegative. Input material: PBMCs. The CDR3 DNA sequence: TGCGCCAGCAGCCCCACTCCGGGGGGAACTAATGAAAAACTGTTTTTT. This codes for CASSPTPGGTNEKLFF.